This entry concerns a single TCR beta chain. Original methodology: Quantification of nucleated cells was approximated via reference gene primer amplification. Sequenced by immunoSEQ multiplex PCR; TCRdb stores in-frame clones only, minus some. The DNA was the basis for D and trimming; V, J and clone size are from that table. The data show a few hundred thousand clones, around 85% seen once. This specimen belongs to a study of blood T cell repertoires in COVID-19. Turning to the study itself: Some COVID-19 samples were acute and others convalescent; all came from the United States, Italy and Spain.

V was clipped by 2 bases and J by 1 base, with 11 bases between them. The CDR3 covers 15 residues. Germline-derived CDR1 and CDR2 are SGHTA and FQGNSA. The V gene is TRBV7-2, the J gene TRBJ1-2; no clear D. Sequenced: peripheral blood. This receptor was taken from a man aged 55 to 69 with acute or convalescent COVID-19. The CDR3 loop is CASSLWAMDNYGYTF. The CDR3 nucleotides are TGTGCCAGCAGCTTATGGGCTATGGATAACTATGGCTACACCTTC.